The 24 T cell receptor beta chains presented below share a single source sample, sequenced in a study of shared clonotypes between healthy human individuals. Clones were read by immunoSEQ multiplex PCR, and TCRdb kept only the in-frame ones, dropping some. The sample has around 340,000 clones, over 70% seen once; the top ten hold roughly 10%. Sequenced input: memory CD4+ T cells sorted from blood. As to subset: CD45RA-negative fraction. The receptor source for this set is a young man in good health.

This chain connects TRBV11-3 to TRBJ1-1, with 9 nucleotides matching TRBD1. The J segment lost 5 bases and the V segment lost 5 bases, leaving 12 bases of the junction unmatched. The germline V gene has CDR1 SGHNT and CDR2 YENEEA. The CDR3 is 16 amino acids. CDR3 bases: TGTGCCAGCAGCCTCTCAACCGGGACAGGGAATACTGAAGCTTTCTTT. Translation: CASSLSTGTGNTEAFF.

The gene calls are TRBV5-1 and TRBJ2-5; unclear D gene. Germline V gives CDR1 SGHRS, CDR2 YFSETQ. With 4 bases removed from V and 4 bases from J, the gap between germline ends came to 14 bases. CDR3 length: 14 amino acids. The CDR3 loop is CASSPDPVGETQYF. CDR3 nucleotide sequence: TGCGCCAGCAGCCCGGACCCGGTTGGAGAGACCCAGTACTTC.

This clone has more than one count but fewer than ten. The genes are TRBV14 and TRBJ2-7; 11 nucleotides agree with TRBD2. Trimming cost V 1 base and J 0 bases; bases outside gene matches: 11. The CDR3 is made up of 19 amino acids. Germline loops: CDR1 SGHDN, CDR2 FVKESK. The CDR3, as DNA: TGTGCCAGCAGCCAAGTTTTCACTAGCGGGAGAAAGAGCTCCTACGAGCAGTACTTC. Translated, it gives CASSQVFTSGRKSSYEQYF.

This chain connects TRBV5-1 to TRBJ1-1; tentatively, D is TRBD1 (5 bases). The CDR3 sequence is 15 residues long. The V end lost 0 bases, the J end lost 1 base, and 10 bases lay between the germline ends. Germline V lookup: CDR1 SGHRS, CDR2 YFSETQ. The CDR3 sequence is CASSLGGARNTEAFF. In DNA form, the CDR3 reads TGCGCCAGCAGCTTGGGTGGGGCCCGGAACACTGAAGCTTTCTTT.

This sequence joins TRBV5-4 and TRBJ2-1; 11 nucleotides line up with TRBD1. The CDR3 loop spans 15 amino acids. V gave up 4 bases and J gave up 6 bases; unmatched junction bases: 6. In germline, CDR1 is SGHNT, CDR2 YYREEE (reference sequence). Here the CDR3 DNA reads TGTGCCAGCAGCCTATGGACAGGGGGCATCAATGAGCAGTTCTTC. Its protein product is CASSLWTGGINEQFF. Variable domain in full (rest from reference TRBV5-4 and TRBJ2-1): ETGVTQSPTHLIKTRGQQVTLRCSSQSGHNTVSWYQQALGQGPQFIFQYYREEENGRGNFPPRFSGLQFPNYSSELNVNALELDDSALYLCASSLWTGGINEQFFGPGTRLTVL.

This sequence joins TRBV15 and TRBJ2-3; 10 positions match TRBD2. V trimming: 4 bases; J trimming: 1 base; junction bases outside the gene matches: 5. CDR3 size: 16 residues. The germline CDR1 and CDR2 sequences are LNHNV and YYDKDF (reference sequence). CDR3 bases: TGTGCCACCAGCACTGGCGGGACTAGCGGCACAGATACGCAGTATTTT. Translating gives CATSTGGTSGTDTQYF.

This clone was detected only once. The chain uses TRBV30 and TRBJ2-7, with 8 bases lining up with TRBD2. V lost 3 bases to trimming and J lost 6 bases; unmatched junction nucleotides: 7. The germline CDR1 and CDR2 sequences are GTSNPN and SVGIG (reference sequence). The CDR3 is made up of 13 amino acids. Written as DNA, the CDR3 is TGTGCCTGGAGCGCTACTAGCGGAGTCGAGCAGTACTTC. This encodes CAWSATSGVEQYF.

The chain employs TRBV10-3 and TRBJ2-5; 10 positions match TRBD2. Germline V gene data show CDR1 as ENHRY and CDR2 as SYGVKD. The CDR3 is 14 amino acids. V lost 5 bases to trimming and J lost 4 bases; unmatched junction nucleotides: 4. This CDR3 reads CAISTSGVVETQYF. The CDR3 coding sequence is TGTGCCATCAGTACTAGCGGGGTAGTAGAGACCCAGTACTTC.

The rearrangement uses TRBV18 and TRBJ2-5, with TRBD1 matching 7 bases. There are 14 residues in the CDR3. In germline, CDR1 is KGHSH, CDR2 LQKENI. The ends lost 0 bases at V and 6 bases at J; junction bases unmatched: 4. The CDR3 nucleotides are TGTGCCAGCTCACCACCGGGACAGAGGCAGACCCAGTACTTC. As protein: CASSPPGQRQTQYF.

A few counts support this clone. The rearrangement joins TRBV6-1 to TRBJ1-5; 7 bases match TRBD1. Trimming at V came to 6 bases and at J to 3 bases, leaving 8 bases not matched to a gene. Germline values: CDR1 MNHNS, CDR2 SASEGT. The CDR3 sequence is 15 residues long. CDR3 DNA: TGTGCCAGCAGGGTGGCAGGGGGGGCCAATCAGCCCCAGCATTTT. Encoded protein: CASRVAGGANQPQHF.

This clone was detected many times. The chain has TRBV11-2 and TRBJ1-1, with D maybe TRBD1 (6 bases). The CDR3 runs 13 residues. Germline V lookup: CDR1 SGHAT, CDR2 FQNNGV. V was trimmed by 6 bases and J by 5 bases, leaving 13 bases between them. The chain's CDR3 is CASRFRGGTEAFF. The CDR3 DNA sequence: TGTGCCAGCAGGTTCAGGGGAGGGACTGAAGCTTTCTTT.

The chain joins TRBV5-4 to TRBJ2-3; 12 bases map to TRBD2. The V segment lost 2 bases and the J segment 2 bases; nucleotides outside the gene matches: 3. This CDR3 comprises 16 residues. The germline gives CDR1 SGHNT, CDR2 YYREEE (reference sequence). Here the CDR3 DNA reads TGTGCCAGCAGCTTCGGACTAGCGGGAAACACAGATACGCAGTATTTT. Translating it yields CASSFGLAGNTDTQYF.

V usage is TRBV19 and J usage is TRBJ2-7; 7 bases agree with TRBD1. Trimming at V came to 7 bases and at J to 2 bases, leaving 8 bases not matched to a gene. Germline loops: CDR1 LNHDA, CDR2 SQIVND (reference sequence). There are 14 residues in the CDR3. Here the CDR3 DNA reads TGTGCCAGTATGGGGACAGAGAATACCTACGAGCAGTACTTC. Protein: CASMGTENTYEQYF.

The chain couples TRBV11-2 to TRBJ2-5; 7 positions match TRBD1. Germline assignment: CDR1 SGHAT and CDR2 FQNNGV. The V and J ends lost 5 bases and 9 bases, in that order; junction bases with no gene match: 12. The CDR3 consists of 14 residues. CDR3 loop: CASSATEAQGAQYF. Here the CDR3 DNA reads TGTGCCAGCAGCGCAACAGAGGCCCAGGGGGCCCAGTACTTC.

V usage is TRBV7-2 and J usage is TRBJ2-7, with D possibly matching TRBD1 (5 bases). Germline V gene lookup returns CDR1 SGHTA and CDR2 FQGNSA. V was cut by 2 bases and J by 5 bases, with 7 bases left in between. The CDR3 loop spans 12 amino acids. CDR3 coding DNA: TGTGCCAGCAGCTTAAACAGGAACGAGCAGTACTTC. Its translation: CASSLNRNEQYF.

The V gene is TRBV5-1, the J gene TRBJ2-3; D is unresolved. The CDR3 loop spans 12 amino acids. Germline values: CDR1 SGHRS, CDR2 YFSETQ. V shed 0 bases and J shed 5 bases, with 4 bases lying between them. As DNA, the CDR3 is TGCGCCAGCAGCTTGGATAAAGATACGCAGTATTTT. Its translation: CASSLDKDTQYF. Looking up the rest from reference TRBV5-1 and TRBJ2-3 gives the full variable domain: KAGVTQTPRYLIKTRGQQVTLSCSPISGHRSVSWYQQTPGQGLQFLFEYFSETQRNKGNFPGRFSGRQFSNSRSEMNVSTLELGDSALYLCASSLDKDTQYFGPGTRLTVL.

V and J are TRBV11-3 and TRBJ2-3, with D possibly TRBD1 on 6 matching bases. V lost 0 bases, J lost 2 bases, and 15 bases lay in between. Germline CDR1 reads SGHNT; CDR2 reads YENEEA. The CDR3 loop spans 17 amino acids. CDR3 in amino acids: CASSLEGGSSFTDTQYF. DNA of the CDR3: TGTGCCAGCAGCTTAGAAGGGGGATCTTCATTCACAGATACGCAGTATTTT.

The chain recombines TRBV19 with TRBJ2-4, with D unclear. The ends were cut back, 7 bases at V and 3 bases at J, with 13 bases in the middle. The CDR3 extends over 14 amino acids. The germline CDR1 and CDR2 sequences are LNHDA and SQIVND (reference sequence). The DNA for the CDR3 is TGTGCCAGTAACCGCGACGCTAGCAAAAACATTCAGTACTTC. Its translation is CASNRDASKNIQYF.

In this sample, this clone turned up a few times. The J gene is TRBJ2-6, the V gene TRBV21-1; the table's D gene call, TRBD1, was not cross checked with the DNA. TRBV21-1 constitutes a pseudogene. This CDR3 is 16 amino acids long. The CDR3 nucleotides read TGTGCCAGCAGCAAACACAGGGGGTCTGGGGCCAACGTCCTGACTTTC. Amino acid sequence: CASSKHRGSGANVLTF.

This rearrangement joins TRBV2 to TRBJ2-1; the match to TRBD2 covers 14 bases. The ends lost 7 bases at V and 4 bases at J; junction bases unmatched: 6. This CDR3 spans 16 amino acids. Germline values: CDR1 SNHLY, CDR2 FYNNEI. The CDR3 sequence: CASTETSGGEYNEQFF. The CDR3 coding sequence is TGTGCCAGCACCGAGACTAGCGGGGGGGAGTACAATGAGCAGTTCTTC.

The V call is TRBV5-4, the J call TRBJ2-7, with no clear D. The CDR3 contains 15 residues. The V gene's germline CDR1 is SGHNT and CDR2 YYREEE (reference sequence). Between the trimmed V and J ends, which lost 7 bases and 4 bases, there was a span of 21 bases. The CDR3 coding sequence is TGTGCCAGCGGATTCCTCTCTGGTGGCTCATACGAGCAGTACTTC. Its protein product is CASGFLSGGSYEQYF.

The rearrangement joins TRBV9 to TRBJ2-1; D possibly corresponds to TRBD2 (6 bases). Deletions cut 0 bases from V and 10 bases from J, with 20 bases between. Germline V CDR1 and CDR2: SGDLS, YYNGEE. The CDR3 covers 16 residues. CDR3 nucleotide sequence: TGTGCCAGCAGCGTAGAGGTAGCGGCGCTTAGCAGGGAGCAGTTCTTC. Translation: CASSVEVAALSREQFF.

V usage is TRBV5-1 and J usage is TRBJ2-1; 10 nucleotides match TRBD2. This CDR3 has 14 amino acids. CDR1 and CDR2 from the germline V gene are SGHRS and YFSETQ. J gave up 8 bases and V 4 bases, and 6 bases lay outside the gene matches. The CDR3 coding sequence is TGCGCCAGCAGCCCCGGGACTAGCGTGGATGAGCAGTTCTTC. Translating gives CASSPGTSVDEQFF.

In its sample, this clone was seen a few times. The V gene is TRBV4-2, the J gene TRBJ2-7; D perhaps matches TRBD2 (5 bases). CDR1 and CDR2 from the germline V gene are LGHNA and YNFKEQ. The V gene lost 2 bases and the J gene lost 6 bases, with 17 bases spanning the gap. The CDR3 covers 15 residues. As DNA, the CDR3 is TGTGCCAGCAGCCAATATCACAGTGGAGGCTCCGAGCAGTACTTC. This encodes CASSQYHSGGSEQYF.